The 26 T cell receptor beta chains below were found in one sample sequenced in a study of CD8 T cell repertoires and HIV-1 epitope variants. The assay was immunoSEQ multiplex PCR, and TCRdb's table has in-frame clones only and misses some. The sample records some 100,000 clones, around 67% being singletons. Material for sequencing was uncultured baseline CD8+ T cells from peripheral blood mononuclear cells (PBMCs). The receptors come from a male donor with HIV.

The CDR3 DNA reads as TGTGCCAGTAGCGGGAGGGACAGGAGAAATCAGCCCCAGCATTTT. Residues: CASSGRDRRNQPQHF. The gene calls are TRBV19 and TRBJ1-5; 8 bases line up with TRBD1. Germline CDR1 is LNHDA and CDR2 is SQIVND (reference sequence). V dropped 6 bases and J dropped 4; count of bases not matched to a gene: 8. The CDR3 runs to 15 residues.

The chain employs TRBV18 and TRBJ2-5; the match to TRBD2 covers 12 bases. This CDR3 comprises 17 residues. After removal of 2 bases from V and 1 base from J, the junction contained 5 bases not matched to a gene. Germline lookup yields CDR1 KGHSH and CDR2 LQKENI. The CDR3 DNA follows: TGTGCCAGCTCACCAACTAGCGGGGGGACTGCCCAAGAGACCCAGTACTTC. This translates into CASSPTSGGTAQETQYF.

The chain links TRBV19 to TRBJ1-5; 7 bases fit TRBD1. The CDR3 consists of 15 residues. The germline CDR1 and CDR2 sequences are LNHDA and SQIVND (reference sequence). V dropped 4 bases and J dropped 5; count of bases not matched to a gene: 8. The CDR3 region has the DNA TGTGCCAGTAGTACGGGACAGAGTTCGGATCAGCCCCAGCATTTT. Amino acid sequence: CASSTGQSSDQPQHF.

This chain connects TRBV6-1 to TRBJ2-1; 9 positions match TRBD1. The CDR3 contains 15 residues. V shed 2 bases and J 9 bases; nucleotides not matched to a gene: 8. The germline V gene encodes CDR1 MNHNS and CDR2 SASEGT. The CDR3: CASSERRDRVGEQFF. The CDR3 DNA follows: TGTGCCAGCAGTGAAAGGAGGGACAGGGTTGGTGAGCAGTTCTTC.

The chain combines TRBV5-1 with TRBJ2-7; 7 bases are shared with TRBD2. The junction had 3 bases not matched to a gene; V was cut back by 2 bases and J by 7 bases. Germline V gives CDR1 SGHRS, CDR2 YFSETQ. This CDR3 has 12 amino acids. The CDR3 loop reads CASSFGRAEQYF. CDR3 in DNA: TGCGCCAGCAGCTTTGGGAGGGCGGAGCAGTACTTC.

This CDR3 is CASSFFSSPYNEQFF. The DNA of the CDR3 is TGTGCCAGCAGCTTTTTCTCCAGTCCCTACAATGAGCAGTTCTTC. The rearrangement links TRBV7-6 to TRBJ2-1; D not certain. V shed 3 bases and J shed 2 bases, with 11 bases lying between them. This CDR3 region has 15 residues. The germline V gene has CDR1 SGHVS and CDR2 FNYEAQ.

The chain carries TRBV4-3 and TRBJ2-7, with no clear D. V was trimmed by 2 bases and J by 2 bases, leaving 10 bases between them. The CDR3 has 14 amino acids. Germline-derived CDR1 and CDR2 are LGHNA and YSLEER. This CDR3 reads CASSQRVGPYEQYF. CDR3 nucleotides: TGCGCCAGCAGCCAAAGGGTAGGGCCCTACGAGCAGTACTTC.

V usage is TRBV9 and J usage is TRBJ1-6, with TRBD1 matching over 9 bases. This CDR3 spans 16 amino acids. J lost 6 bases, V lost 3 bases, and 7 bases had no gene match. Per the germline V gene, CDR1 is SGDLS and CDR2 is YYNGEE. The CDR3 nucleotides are TGTGCCAGCAGCGCCATGGGACAGGGCTCTAATTCACCCCTCCACTTT. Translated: CASSAMGQGSNSPLHF.

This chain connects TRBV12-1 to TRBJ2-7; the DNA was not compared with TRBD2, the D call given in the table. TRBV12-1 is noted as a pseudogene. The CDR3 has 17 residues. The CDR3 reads CASSFGSSGEPSYEQYF. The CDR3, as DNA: TGTGCCAGCAGCTTTGGTTCTAGCGGGGAACCCTCCTACGAGCAGTACTTC.

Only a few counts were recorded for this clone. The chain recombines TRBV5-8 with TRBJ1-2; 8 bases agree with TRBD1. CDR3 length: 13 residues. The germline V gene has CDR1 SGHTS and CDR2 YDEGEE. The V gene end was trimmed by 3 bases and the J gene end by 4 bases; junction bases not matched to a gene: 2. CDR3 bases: TGTGCCAGCAGCTACAGGGGGGGCTATGGCTACACCTTC. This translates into CASSYRGGYGYTF. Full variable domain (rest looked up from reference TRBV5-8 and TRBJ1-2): EAGVTQSPTHLIKTRGQQATLRCSPISGHTSVYWYQQALGLGLQFLLWYDEGEERNRGNFPPRFSGRQFPNYSSELNVNALELEDSALYLCASSYRGGYGYTFGSGTRLTVV.

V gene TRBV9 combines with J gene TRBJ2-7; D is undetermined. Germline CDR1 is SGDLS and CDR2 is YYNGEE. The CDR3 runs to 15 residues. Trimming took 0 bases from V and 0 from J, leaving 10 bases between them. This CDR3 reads CASSVENSPSYEQYF. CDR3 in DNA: TGTGCCAGCAGCGTAGAGAATTCCCCCTCCTACGAGCAGTACTTC.

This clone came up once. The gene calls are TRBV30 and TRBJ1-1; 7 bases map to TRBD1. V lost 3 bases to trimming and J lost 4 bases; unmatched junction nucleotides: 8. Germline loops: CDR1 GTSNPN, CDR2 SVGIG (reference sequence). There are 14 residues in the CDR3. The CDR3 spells CAWRDRQGFTEAFF. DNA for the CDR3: TGTGCCTGGAGAGACAGACAGGGATTCACTGAAGCTTTCTTT.

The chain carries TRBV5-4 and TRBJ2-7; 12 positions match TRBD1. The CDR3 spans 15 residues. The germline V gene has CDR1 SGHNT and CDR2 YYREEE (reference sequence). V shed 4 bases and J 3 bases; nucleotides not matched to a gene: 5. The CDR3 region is CASSGGQGANYEQYF. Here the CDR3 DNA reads TGTGCCAGCAGCGGGGGACAGGGGGCAAACTACGAGCAGTACTTC.

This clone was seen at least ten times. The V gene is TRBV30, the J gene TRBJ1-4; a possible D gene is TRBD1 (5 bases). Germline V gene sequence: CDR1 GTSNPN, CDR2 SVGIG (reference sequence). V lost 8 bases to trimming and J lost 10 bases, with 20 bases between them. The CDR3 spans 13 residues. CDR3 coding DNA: TGTGCCGGGCATGACTCCGGGGCCCGAAAACTGTTTTTT. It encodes CAGHDSGARKLFF.

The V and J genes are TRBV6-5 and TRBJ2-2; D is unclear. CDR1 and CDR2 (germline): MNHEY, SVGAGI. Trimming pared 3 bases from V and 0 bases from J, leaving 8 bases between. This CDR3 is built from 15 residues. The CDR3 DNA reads TGTGCCAGCAGTTATGGCAGGCCGAACACCGGGGAGCTGTTTTTT. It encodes CASSYGRPNTGELFF.

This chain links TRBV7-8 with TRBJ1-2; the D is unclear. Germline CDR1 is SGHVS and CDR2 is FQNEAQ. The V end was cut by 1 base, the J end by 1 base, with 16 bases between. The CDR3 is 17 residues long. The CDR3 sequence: CASSLDSGKGINYGYTF. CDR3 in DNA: TGTGCCAGCAGCTTAGACTCGGGGAAGGGAATTAACTATGGCTACACCTTC.

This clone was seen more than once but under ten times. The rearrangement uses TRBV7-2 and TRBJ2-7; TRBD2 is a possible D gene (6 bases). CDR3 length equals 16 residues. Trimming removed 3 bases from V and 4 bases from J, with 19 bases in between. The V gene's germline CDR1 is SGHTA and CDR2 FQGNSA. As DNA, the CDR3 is TGTGCCAGCAGCTTTACTTCCCGGGGGAGTACGTACGAGCAGTACTTC. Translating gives CASSFTSRGSTYEQYF.

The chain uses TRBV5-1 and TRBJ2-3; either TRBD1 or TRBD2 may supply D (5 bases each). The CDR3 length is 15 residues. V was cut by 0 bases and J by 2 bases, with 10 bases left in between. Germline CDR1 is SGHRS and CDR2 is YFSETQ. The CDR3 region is CASSLGPGPTDTQYF. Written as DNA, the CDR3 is TGCGCCAGCAGCTTGGGTCCGGGGCCCACAGATACGCAGTATTTT.

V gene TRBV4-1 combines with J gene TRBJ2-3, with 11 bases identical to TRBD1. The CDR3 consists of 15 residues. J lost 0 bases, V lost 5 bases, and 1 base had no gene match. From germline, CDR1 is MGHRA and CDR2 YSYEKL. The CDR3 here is CASSGDRGSTDTQYF. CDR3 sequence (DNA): TGCGCCAGCAGCGGGGACAGGGGGAGCACAGATACGCAGTATTTT.

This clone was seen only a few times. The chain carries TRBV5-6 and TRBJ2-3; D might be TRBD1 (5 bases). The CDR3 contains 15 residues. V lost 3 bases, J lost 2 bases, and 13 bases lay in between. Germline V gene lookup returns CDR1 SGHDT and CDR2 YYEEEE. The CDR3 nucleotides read TGTGCCAGCAGCTCCCAGGGTGTCCCCACAGATACGCAGTATTTT. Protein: CASSSQGVPTDTQYF.

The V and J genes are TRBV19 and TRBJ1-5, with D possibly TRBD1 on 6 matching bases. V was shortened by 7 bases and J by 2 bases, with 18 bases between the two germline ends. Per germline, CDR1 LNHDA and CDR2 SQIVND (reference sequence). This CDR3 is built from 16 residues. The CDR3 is CASNLGGGRGNQPQHF. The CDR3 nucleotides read TGTGCCAGTAACCTGGGAGGGGGGCGAGGCAATCAGCCCCAGCATTTT.

CDR3: CASSPRTSGGEQFF. CDR3 in DNA: TGTGCCAGCTCACCACGGACTAGCGGGGGTGAGCAGTTCTTC. This rearrangement joins TRBV18 to TRBJ2-1; 13 nucleotides match TRBD2. Trimming took 1 base from V and 9 from J; bases not matched to a gene: 0. The V gene's germline CDR1 is KGHSH and CDR2 LQKENI. The CDR3 covers 14 residues.

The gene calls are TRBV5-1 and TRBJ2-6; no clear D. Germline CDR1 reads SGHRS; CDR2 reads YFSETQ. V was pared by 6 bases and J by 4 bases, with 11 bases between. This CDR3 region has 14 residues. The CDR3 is CASTSAVGANVLTF. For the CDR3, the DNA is TGCGCCAGCACTTCAGCCGTAGGGGCCAACGTCCTGACTTTC. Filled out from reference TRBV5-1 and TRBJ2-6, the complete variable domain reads KAGVTQTPRYLIKTRGQQVTLSCSPISGHRSVSWYQQTPGQGLQFLFEYFSETQRNKGNFPGRFSGRQFSNSRSEMNVSTLELGDSALYLCASTSAVGANVLTFGAGSRLTVL.

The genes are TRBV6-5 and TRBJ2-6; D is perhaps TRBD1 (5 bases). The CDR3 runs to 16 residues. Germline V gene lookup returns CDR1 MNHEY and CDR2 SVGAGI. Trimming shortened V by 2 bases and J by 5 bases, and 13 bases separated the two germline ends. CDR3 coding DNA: TGTGCCAGCAGTTACGGACCGTCGGACAGGGCCAACGTCCTGACTTTC. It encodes CASSYGPSDRANVLTF.

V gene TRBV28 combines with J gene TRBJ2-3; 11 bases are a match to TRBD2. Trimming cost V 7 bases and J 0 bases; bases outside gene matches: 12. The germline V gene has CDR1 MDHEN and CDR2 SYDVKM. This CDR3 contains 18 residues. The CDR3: CASKGLAGQRTSTDTQYF. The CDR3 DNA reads TGTGCCAGCAAAGGACTAGCGGGTCAGAGGACTAGCACAGATACGCAGTATTTT.

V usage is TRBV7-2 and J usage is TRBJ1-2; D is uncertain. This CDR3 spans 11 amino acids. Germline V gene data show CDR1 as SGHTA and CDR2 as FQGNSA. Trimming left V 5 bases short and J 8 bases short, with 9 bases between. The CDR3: CASSRLWGYTF. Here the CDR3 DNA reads TGTGCCAGCAGCCGCCTATGGGGCTACACCTTC.